This T cell receptor (beta chain) was identified during a study of T cell repertoires in ileal Crohn's disease (dated by TCRdb to the late 2010s). Concerning the study at large: The median duration of disease was around 7.3 years, and at the time of surgery around 35% of patients were active smokers. Surgery was performed for a complication in all patients, with stricturing disease in roughly 60% and penetrating disease in around 40%. Roughly half of the patients were given postoperative therapy, with about a dozen receiving thiopurines and 15 to 20 receiving anti-TNF agents. TCR repertoire analysis was done in about 57 Crohn's disease patients from a prospective multicentre cohort. The study was conducted in parallel with a multicentre cohort built to find predictors of early endoscopic recurrence after ileocolonic resection. Endoscopic postoperative recurrence was defined by a Rutgeerts score above i0. A total of about 170 mucosal samples from 60 or so patients were sequenced, collected from several sites on the surgical specimen and at postoperative endoscopy.

Study-level results and caveats: A significantly higher proportion of clonal expansions was observed in active smokers at surgery than in non-smokers (approximately 28% vs 17%, p=0.02). More high-frequency clones were carried by sorted CD8 T cells than by CD4 T cells, suggesting that mucosal expansions were mainly CD8. Mucosal CD4 and CD8 T cells were sorted and sequenced only in a subgroup of patients, whose size was not stated. Higher high-frequency clone percentages at surgery were associated with endoscopic recurrence; all patients with clonality above 26.8% (18/57) had recurrence.

This clone was detected only once. Its antigen remains unidentified. There are no base qualities to consult, and no much larger clone falls within one base. The CDR3 numbers 14 residues from cysteine through phenylalanine. Only the CDR3 DNA stays, 42 bases, in frame from base 1. V loses 1 base at its end and J loses 6 bases; junction bases beyond the gene matches: 4. The germline V gene sets CDR1 to SGHRS and CDR2 to YFSETQ. Adults with ileal or ileocolonic Crohn's disease for whom ileocolonic resection was indicated were considered eligible. Whole ileal mucosal biopsies were stored frozen at -80°C before DNA extraction. Genomic DNA was extracted from frozen whole biopsies using a TRizol-based method and was quantified with a NanoDrop 2000 spectrophotometer. Around 550 nanograms of biopsy DNA per sample were submitted for commercial TCRB immunosequencing. CDR3 regions were amplified from genomic DNA by Adaptive Biotechnology using a two-step, amplification bias-controlled multiplex PCR. In the first PCR, primers covered every V and J gene segment, and in the second PCR, barcodes and Illumina adapters were added. CDR3 libraries were sequenced on an Illumina instrument. In the authors' own workflow: Vendor-provided pipelines were combined with custom analysis of raw data in R/Bioconductor under R version 3.3.0. Clonality, which ranges from 0 to 1, was calculated as the inverse of the normalised Shannon entropy across all productive clones. High-frequency clones were defined as the repertoire share of the top 100 clones, retaining only clones passing a 95% confidence test. Repertoire diversity was measured with the Simpson index, and overlap between samples was measured with the Morisita-Horn index. In its TCRdb copy, this immuneACCESS table keeps in-frame sequences only and misses some clones. Where compared with another copy, unresolved V genes explain less than half of these, and the others have no known cause. V and J calls and clone size are given by that table; D and trimming were obtained from the DNA. The sample table records several thousand clones; 74% of these occur just once. Less than 8% of the sample rests with the top ten.

Input material: ileal tissue. This chain is built from TRBV5-1 and TRBJ2-7; a stretch of 10 junction bases matches TRBD1. The sequence derives from an adult with Crohn's disease. The DNA sequence follows: TGCGCCAGCAGCTTGTGGGGGACAGGGGCCGAGCAGTACTTC. It specifies CASSLWGTGAEQYF.